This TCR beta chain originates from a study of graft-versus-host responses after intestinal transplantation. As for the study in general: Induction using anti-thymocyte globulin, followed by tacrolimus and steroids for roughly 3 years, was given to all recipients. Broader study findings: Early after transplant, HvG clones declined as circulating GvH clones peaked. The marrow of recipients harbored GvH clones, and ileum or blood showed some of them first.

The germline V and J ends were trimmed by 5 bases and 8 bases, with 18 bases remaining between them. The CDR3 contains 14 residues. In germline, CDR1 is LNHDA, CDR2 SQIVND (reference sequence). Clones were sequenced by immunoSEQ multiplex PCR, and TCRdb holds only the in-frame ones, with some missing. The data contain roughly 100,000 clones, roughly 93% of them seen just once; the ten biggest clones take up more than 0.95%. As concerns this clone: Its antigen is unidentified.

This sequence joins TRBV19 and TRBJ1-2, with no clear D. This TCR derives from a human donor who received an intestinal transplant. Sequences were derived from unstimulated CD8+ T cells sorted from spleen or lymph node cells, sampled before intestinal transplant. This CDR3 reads CASSSRTYQGGYTF. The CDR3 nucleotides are TGTGCCAGTAGTTCCCGGACGTACCAAGGGGGCTACACCTTC.